The 28 T cell receptor beta chains reported below all come from one sample, sequenced in a study of identical twins. TCRdb reprocessed the 5' RACE reads via MiXCR and lists one record per CDR3 protein. The sample includes some 210,000 distinct CDR3 sequences, about a sixth of them seen just once. These data were also filed under a second study, of T cells expressing NK-cell markers.

Sequencing input: CD8+ T cells sorted from blood. The receptors derive from a woman aged 18-35 years in good health.

The rearrangement uses TRBV12-3 or TRBV12-4 and TRBJ2-7; D gene ambiguous. The CDR3 totals 12 residues. V was clipped by 2 bases and J by 7 bases, with 9 bases between them. The CDR3, as DNA: TGTGCCAGCAGTTTAACCTTTGGGGAGCAGTACTTC. This encodes CASSLTFGEQYF.

In DNA, the CDR3 is TGTGCCAGCAGTCCTATTGAAGCGGAGACCCAGTACTTC. It is translated as CASSPIEAETQYF. The V gene is TRBV4-2, the J gene TRBJ2-5, with D hard to call. The length of the CDR3 is 13 residues. The V end was cut by 6 bases, the J end by 5 bases, with 13 bases between. Germline V CDR1 and CDR2: LGHNA, YNFKEQ.

This clonotype occurred a few times. The rearrangement links TRBV12-3 or TRBV12-4 to TRBJ1-5, with a possible D match to TRBD1 (5 bases). This CDR3 has 13 residues. V was cut by 5 bases and J by 6 bases, with 11 bases left in between. The DNA of the CDR3 is TGTGCCAGCAGTCCACAGGCTCTTCAGCCCCAGCATTTT. Amino acids: CASSPQALQPQHF.

This clonotype has more than one count but fewer than ten. The chain is built from TRBV3-1 and TRBJ2-7; 7 nucleotides line up with TRBD2. J was trimmed by 6 bases and V by 5 bases; bases with no gene match: 19. CDR3 length: 17 residues. Germline V gene lookup returns CDR1 LGHDT and CDR2 YNNKEL (reference sequence). CDR3 in DNA: TGTGCCAGCAGCTTCGGAAGCGGGATCAGCCGGTCGGGCGAGCAGTACTTC. It yields the protein CASSFGSGISRSGEQYF.

CDR3 amino acids: CASITGGCTNTGELFF. For the CDR3, the DNA is TGTGCCAGCATCACGGGAGGGTGCACGAACACCGGGGAGCTGTTTTTT. V usage is TRBV12-3 or TRBV12-4 and J usage is TRBJ2-2, with 8 nucleotides matching TRBD2. The CDR3 has 16 amino acids. V trimming: 7 bases; J trimming: 0 bases; junction bases outside the gene matches: 7.

This chain uses TRBV6-2 or TRBV6-3 with TRBJ2-2; D gene unclear. Germline V gene data show CDR1 as MNHEY and CDR2 as SVGEGT. V lost 8 bases, J lost 5 bases, and 18 bases lay in between. There are 15 residues in the CDR3. Here the CDR3 DNA reads TGTGCCAGCCGACCTGGGTCCCCAGGAACCGGGGAGCTGTTTTTT. It translates to CASRPGSPGTGELFF.

CDR3 DNA: TGTGCCAGCAGCTTGGGTGGGGCGGCGAGCTCCTACGAGCAGTACTTC. Amino acid sequence: CASSLGGAASSYEQYF. The chain is built from TRBV7-9 and TRBJ2-7, with D possibly matching TRBD1 (5 bases). Trimming removed 3 bases at V and 0 bases at J, with 15 bases between. Looked up from germline, CDR1 is SEHNR and CDR2 is FQNEAQ (reference sequence). The CDR3 sequence is 16 residues long.

In this sample, this clonotype turned up a few times. The V call is TRBV10-2, the J call TRBJ2-2, with D perhaps matching TRBD1 (6 bases). The CDR3 covers 14 residues. V was clipped by 6 bases and J by 4 bases, with 12 bases between them. Germline CDR1 is WSHSY and CDR2 is SAAADI. The CDR3 spells CASSTGIITGELFF. CDR3 sequence (DNA): TGCGCCAGCAGCACAGGGATAATCACCGGGGAGCTGTTTTTT.

Ten or more counts support this clonotype. V and J are TRBV27 and TRBJ2-3; possible D gene TRBD2, 5 bases. This CDR3 region has 14 residues. V was pared by 5 bases and J by 5 bases, with 14 bases between. Germline assignment: CDR1 MNHEY and CDR2 SMNVEV (reference sequence). The CDR3 DNA reads TGTGCCAGCAGTGTCCTTGGGAGAGAAGATACGCAGTATTTT. It translates to CASSVLGREDTQYF.

V usage is TRBV20-1 and J usage is TRBJ2-3; D is perhaps TRBD1 (6 bases). V was shortened by 3 bases and J by 3 bases, with 19 bases between the two germline ends. Germline values: CDR1 DFQATT, CDR2 SNEGSKA (reference sequence). CDR3 length equals 16 residues. In nucleotides, the CDR3 is TGCAGTGCTAGGGCGGGCTGGACAGAGACAACAGATACGCAGTATTTT. Protein sequence: CSARAGWTETTDTQYF.

This clonotype has a handful of counts. This chain connects TRBV4-3 to TRBJ2-2; D unclear. V shed 0 bases and J shed 1 base, with 3 bases lying between them. CDR3 length equals 14 residues. Germline V gives CDR1 LGHNA, CDR2 YSLEER. The CDR3 region has the DNA TGCGCCAGCAGCCAAGATGAGAACACCGGGGAGCTGTTTTTT. The encoded protein is CASSQDENTGELFF.

The chain uses TRBV29-1 and TRBJ1-2; 8 positions match TRBD1. The germline V gene has CDR1 SQVTM and CDR2 ANQGSEA. The CDR3 is made up of 13 amino acids. V was clipped by 7 bases and J by 3 bases; unmatched bases: 7. The CDR3 sequence is CSARGQGDYGYTF. The CDR3 bases are TGCAGCGCACGAGGACAGGGTGACTATGGCTACACCTTC.

CDR3 in DNA: TGCAGTGCTAGAGCCAACGACCGGATCTACAATGAGCAGTTCTTC. It translates to CSARANDRIYNEQFF. This sequence joins TRBV20-1 and TRBJ2-1; D remains unclear. Trimming removed 1 base from V and 3 bases from J, with 13 bases in between. This CDR3 has 15 amino acids. Germline CDR1 DFQATT, CDR2 SNEGSKA (reference sequence).

The CDR3 protein is CASSSTVTRSGHTYEQYF. Here the CDR3 DNA reads TGTGCCAGCAGCTCGACAGTTACACGGAGCGGGCATACCTACGAGCAGTACTTC. This sequence joins TRBV5-6 and TRBJ2-7; weak D call: TRBD2 (6 bases). The CDR3 length is 18 residues. Between the trimmed V and J ends, which lost 3 bases and 2 bases, there was a span of 24 bases. Germline-derived CDR1 and CDR2 are SGHDT and YYEEEE.

This clonotype was counted a few times. The V and J genes are TRBV7-9 and TRBJ2-5; the D gene is possibly TRBD2 (6 bases). CDR1 is SEHNR, CDR2 FQNEAQ, per germline (reference sequence). Deletions cut 4 bases from V and 2 bases from J, with 17 bases between. This CDR3 region has 16 residues. CDR3 coding DNA: TGTGCCAGCAGCTACAACCCGGGACTGGATCAAGAGACCCAGTACTTC. This gives the protein CASSYNPGLDQETQYF.

The J gene is TRBJ2-7, the V gene TRBV29-1, with TRBD1 matching over 7 bases. The V segment lost 0 bases and the J segment 2 bases; nucleotides outside the gene matches: 1. Germline V gene sequence: CDR1 SQVTM, CDR2 ANQGSEA. The CDR3 extends over 13 amino acids. The CDR3 is CSVEDQGAYEQYF. CDR3 DNA sequence: TGCAGCGTTGAAGATCAGGGGGCCTACGAGCAGTACTTC.

The chain is built from TRBV9 and TRBJ2-1; possibly TRBD1 for D (6 bases). Germline lookup yields CDR1 SGDLS and CDR2 YYNGEE. V was trimmed by 4 bases and J by 7 bases, leaving 18 bases between them. The CDR3 sequence is 15 residues long. CDR3 protein: CASSIRQVGINEQFF. CDR3 sequence (DNA): TGTGCCAGCAGCATAAGACAGGTTGGAATTAATGAGCAGTTCTTC.

This clonotype was counted at least ten times. The J gene is TRBJ1-1, the V gene TRBV5-1, with TRBD1 identical over 8 bases. The CDR3 covers 15 residues. With V trimmed by 3 bases and J by 5 bases, 9 bases remained unmatched. Per the germline V gene, CDR1 is SGHRS and CDR2 is YFSETQ. DNA of the CDR3: TGCGCCAGCAGCTCCCCCGAGACAGGGGAAACTGAAGCTTTCTTT. The encoded protein is CASSSPETGETEAFF.

Many counts were recorded for this clonotype. This chain joins TRBV7-9 and TRBJ1-1, with D hard to call. This CDR3 is built from 13 residues. V lost 1 base to trimming and J lost 1 base, with 4 bases between them. Germline CDR1 and CDR2: SEHNR and FQNEAQ (reference sequence). CDR3 residues: CASSLEGNTEAFF. CDR3 nucleotide sequence: TGTGCCAGCAGCTTAGAGGGGAACACTGAAGCTTTCTTT.

This chain joins TRBV6-5 and TRBJ2-7; 7 positions agree with TRBD2. J gave up 4 bases and V 0 bases, and 9 bases lay outside the gene matches. This CDR3 is 16 amino acids long. Germline V gene data show CDR1 as MNHEY and CDR2 as SVGAGI. CDR3 coding DNA: TGTGCCAGCAGTTACTCCCCGTTTGCGGGAGTTTACGAGCAGTACTTC. Amino acid sequence: CASSYSPFAGVYEQYF.

The gene calls are TRBV27 and TRBJ2-7; D may match TRBD1 or TRBD2 (6 bases each). Germline CDR1 MNHEY, CDR2 SMNVEV (reference sequence). The V end lost 3 bases, the J end lost 2 bases, and 11 bases lay between the germline ends. The CDR3 consists of 14 residues. This CDR3 reads CASSLTGAPYEQYF. The CDR3 coding sequence is TGTGCCAGCAGTTTGACGGGGGCACCCTACGAGCAGTACTTC.

This clonotype came up a few times. The CDR3 bases are TGCAGTGCTAGAGTTGTGGGTTTCGGCACTGAAGCTTTCTTT. Its protein is CSARVVGFGTEAFF. The chain uses TRBV20-1 and TRBJ1-1; D not certain. The V end was cut by 1 base, the J end by 4 bases, with 13 bases between. The CDR3 spans 14 residues. Germline V gives CDR1 DFQATT, CDR2 SNEGSKA (reference sequence).

The genes are TRBV7-6 and TRBJ2-1; TRBD2 agrees at 9 bases. From germline, CDR1 is SGHVS and CDR2 FNYEAQ. The length of the CDR3 is 15 residues. Losses at the gene ends were 5 bases for V and 3 bases for J; bases not matched to a gene: 5. Here the CDR3 DNA reads TGTGCCAGCAGCCAGACTAGCGGAAACTACAATGAGCAGTTCTTC. It codes for CASSQTSGNYNEQFF.

This clonotype turned up a few times. The V and J genes are TRBV20-1 and TRBJ1-1, with D hard to call. The V and J ends lost 6 bases and 1 base respectively, with 12 bases between them. CDR3 size: 13 residues. Germline CDR1 DFQATT, CDR2 SNEGSKA (reference sequence). As DNA, the CDR3 is TGCAGTGCCCGCGGGCAGGAGAACACTGAAGCTTTCTTT. Amino acids: CSARGQENTEAFF.

V usage is TRBV6-1 and J usage is TRBJ2-3; D is undetermined. CDR3 length equals 12 residues. V dropped 2 bases and J dropped 3 bases, with 3 bases sitting between them. Germline V lookup: CDR1 MNHNS, CDR2 SASEGT. The CDR3 nucleotides read TGTGCCAGCAGTGAACCAACAGATACGCAGTATTTT. As protein: CASSEPTDTQYF.

There are a few counts of this clonotype. The chain recombines TRBV20-1 with TRBJ2-1; 10 bases align to TRBD2. The CDR3 runs to 16 residues. The trim removed 5 bases at V and 3 bases at J, leaving 10 bases unmatched. Germline V gene data show CDR1 as DFQATT and CDR2 as SNEGSKA (reference sequence). In DNA, the CDR3 is TGCAGTGCTCCAACCAGACTAGCGGGTCACTACAATGAGCAGTTCTTC. The encoded protein is CSAPTRLAGHYNEQFF.

In the case of this clonotype: Its ends do not fully match the called genes, so a read error is possible. This chain connects TRBV12-3 or TRBV12-4 to TRBJ1-2; 9 nucleotides line up with TRBD1. This CDR3 has 15 amino acids. The CDR3 DNA reads as TGTGCCAGCATTTTACAGGGGGCCTCCTCCTATGGCTACACCTTC. It encodes CASILQGASSYGYTF.

This rearrangement joins TRBV9 to TRBJ2-3; D unresolved. V lost 3 bases and J lost 1, with 12 bases in between. The CDR3 runs to 15 residues. The V gene's germline CDR1 is SGDLS and CDR2 YYNGEE. CDR3 protein: CASSAPDTRTDTQYF. DNA for the CDR3: TGTGCCAGCAGCGCACCCGACACGCGCACAGATACGCAGTATTTT.